A single T cell receptor beta chain is shown here with its context. Its antigen is undetermined. RNA transcripts were the template, and TCR beta CDR3 regions were amplified from them. The authors performed first-round RT-PCR with HTBI primers and then a second-round multiplex PCR. Each CDR3 protein gets one entry after TCRdb re-called the multiplex PCR reads with MiXCR. Among hundreds of thousands of distinct CDR3 sequences listed, 22% were seen once. The data derive from a study of Graves' ophthalmopathy and Graves' hyperthyroidism. Points from the study as a whole: Most thyroid-expanded clonotypes exceeding 0.001 frequency were also found in blood.

Other autoimmune diseases, uncontrolled infections, pregnancy or lactation excluded patients from enrollment. Sequencing was carried out using peripheral blood. This clonotype originated in a young woman with stable Graves' hyperthyroidism. Some clones in this sample may be carry-over from other donors' samples.

The CDR3 region has the DNA TGTGCCAGCTCACCATCGGGACAGGACTATGGCTACACCTTC. The encoded protein is CASSPSGQDYGYTF. The chain links TRBV18 to TRBJ1-2; 8 bases line up with TRBD1. Germline-derived CDR1 and CDR2 are KGHSH and LQKENI. The CDR3 consists of 14 residues. The trim removed 2 bases at V and 3 bases at J, leaving 2 bases unmatched.